A selection of T cell receptor beta chains follows, all from one sample in a study of post-analysis software for immune sequencing data. TCRdb redid the calling of the PCR reads with MiXCR, one entry per CDR3 protein. The sample has around 260,000 distinct CDR3 sequences, 36% seen once. Sequenced sample: blood. These receptors all come from a girl between 5 and 17 years old with multiple sclerosis. CDR3s leave out the opening cysteine and the closing phenylalanine or tryptophan. Clone size is shown for a subset of rows, as once, few, many or a class of expanded clone.

V gene,clone size,J gene,CDR3 protein
TRBV29-1,many,TRBJ2-1,SVEDPRGAYEQF
TRBV19,few,TRBJ1-2,ASSMEGIGAKGYT
TRBV6-2/TRBV6-3,.,TRBJ1-5,ASSYDRGAKPQH
TRBV7-3,many,TRBJ2-1,ASSLKVGQPYNEQF
TRBV7-9,many,TRBJ1-2,ASSIDYGYT
TRBV5-1,many,TRBJ2-5,ASSLMSTETQY
TRBV7-2,many,TRBJ1-2,ASSRGGQDDYGYT
TRBV5-1,many,TRBJ2-3,ASSPGLAGGTGTDTQY
TRBV6-2/TRBV6-3,.,.,ASSYLREKSHEQY
TRBV29-1,once,TRBJ2-1,SAVAGFYNEQF
TRBV15,many,TRBJ1-4,ATSNDHPTNEKLF